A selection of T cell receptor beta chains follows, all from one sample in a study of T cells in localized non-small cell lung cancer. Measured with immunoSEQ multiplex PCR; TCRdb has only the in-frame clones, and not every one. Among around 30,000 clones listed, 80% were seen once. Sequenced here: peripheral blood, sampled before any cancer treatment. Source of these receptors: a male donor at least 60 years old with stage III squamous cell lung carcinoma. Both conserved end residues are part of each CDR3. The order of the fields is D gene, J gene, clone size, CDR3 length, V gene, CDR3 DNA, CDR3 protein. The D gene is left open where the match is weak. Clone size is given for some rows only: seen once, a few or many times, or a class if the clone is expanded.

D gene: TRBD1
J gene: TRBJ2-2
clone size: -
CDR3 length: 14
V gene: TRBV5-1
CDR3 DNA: TGCGCCAGCAGACCGACAGGGGGCCCCGGGGAGCTGTTTTTT
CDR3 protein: CASRPTGGPGELFF

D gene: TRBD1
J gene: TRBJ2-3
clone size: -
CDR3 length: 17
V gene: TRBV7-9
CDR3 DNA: TGTGCCAGCAGCCGAGGTTCGGCAGGGGGCCTAGCAGATACGCAGTATTTT
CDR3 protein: CASSRGSAGGLADTQYF

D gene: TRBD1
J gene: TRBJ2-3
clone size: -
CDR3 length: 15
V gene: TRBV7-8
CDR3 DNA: TGTGCCAGCAGCTCCTGGACAGGGGGCACAGATACGCAGTATTTT
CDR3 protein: CASSSWTGGTDTQYF

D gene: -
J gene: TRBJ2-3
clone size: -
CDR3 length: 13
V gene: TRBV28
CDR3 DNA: TGTGCCAGCATCAGGACCGTAGCAGATACGCAGTATTTT
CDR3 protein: CASIRTVADTQYF

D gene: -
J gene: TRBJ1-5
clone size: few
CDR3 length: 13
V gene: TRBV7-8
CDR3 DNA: TGTGCCAGCAGCTTAGAGGGAAGTCAGCCCCAGCATTTT
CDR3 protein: CASSLEGSQPQHF

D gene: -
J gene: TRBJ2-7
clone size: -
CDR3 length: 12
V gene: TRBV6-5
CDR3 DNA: TGTGCCAGCAGCCGCGACAGCTACGAGCAGTACTTC
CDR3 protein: CASSRDSYEQYF

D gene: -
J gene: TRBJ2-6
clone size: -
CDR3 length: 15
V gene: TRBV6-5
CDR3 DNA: TGTGCCAGCAGTCCTGGGATTGCTGGGGCCAACGTCCTGACTTTC
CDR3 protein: CASSPGIAGANVLTF

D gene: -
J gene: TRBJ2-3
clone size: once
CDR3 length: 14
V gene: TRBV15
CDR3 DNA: TGTGCCACCAGCAGAGGCAGCGGCACAGATACGCAGTATTTT
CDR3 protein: CATSRGSGTDTQYF

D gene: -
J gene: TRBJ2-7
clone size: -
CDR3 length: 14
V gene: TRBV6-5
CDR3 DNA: TGTGCCAGCAGTTTGGGCGGATACTCCTACGAGCAGTACTTC
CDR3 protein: CASSLGGYSYEQYF

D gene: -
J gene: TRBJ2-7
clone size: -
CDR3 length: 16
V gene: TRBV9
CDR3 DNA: TGTGCCAGCAGCGTAGCAGGGACAGCCGCGAGCGGGGAGCAGTACTTC
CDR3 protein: CASSVAGTAASGEQYF

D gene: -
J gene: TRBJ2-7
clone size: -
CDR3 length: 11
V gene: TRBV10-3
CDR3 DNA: TGTGCCATCAGTGAAAGGGACGAGCAGTACTTC
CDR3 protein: CAISERDEQYF

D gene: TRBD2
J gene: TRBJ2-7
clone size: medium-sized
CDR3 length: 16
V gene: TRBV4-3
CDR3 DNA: TGCGCCAGCAGCCAAGACGAGGGCTCGGGGGGGAACGAGCAGTACTTC
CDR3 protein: CASSQDEGSGGNEQYF

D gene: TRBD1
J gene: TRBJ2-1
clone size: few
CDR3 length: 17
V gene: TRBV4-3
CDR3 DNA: TGCGCCAGCAGCCAAGATCTTTGGGGACAGTCCTACAATGAGCAGTTCTTC
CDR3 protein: CASSQDLWGQSYNEQFF

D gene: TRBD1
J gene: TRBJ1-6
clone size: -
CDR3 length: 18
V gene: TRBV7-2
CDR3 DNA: TGTGCCAGCAGCTTATACCCGACAGGGGGCGCATCGGCTTCACCCCTCCACTTT
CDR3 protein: CASSLYPTGGASASPLHF

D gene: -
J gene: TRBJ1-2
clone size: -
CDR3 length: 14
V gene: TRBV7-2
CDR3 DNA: TGTGCCAGCACCCCACCCGGGGGTGAGAATGGCTACACCTTC
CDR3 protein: CASTPPGGENGYTF

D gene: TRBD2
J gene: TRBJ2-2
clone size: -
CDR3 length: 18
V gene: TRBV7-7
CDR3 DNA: TGTGCTAGCAGCCCCCGCGTAGGGCTAGCGGGAAATACCGGGGAGCTGTTTTTT
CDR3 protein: CASSPRVGLAGNTGELFF

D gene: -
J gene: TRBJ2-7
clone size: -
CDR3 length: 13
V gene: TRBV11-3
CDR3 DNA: TGTGCCAGCAGCTTAGTTAATGGGAACGAGCAGTACTTC
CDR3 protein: CASSLVNGNEQYF

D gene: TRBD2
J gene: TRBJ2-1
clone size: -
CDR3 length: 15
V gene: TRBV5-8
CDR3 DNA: TGTGCCAGCAGCTTTGATCCAGCGGGACGGTATGAGCAGTTCTTC
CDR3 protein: CASSFDPAGRYEQFF

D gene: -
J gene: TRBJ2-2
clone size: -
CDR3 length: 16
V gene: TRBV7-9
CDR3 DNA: TGTGCCAGCAGGGGCGAATCAGGAGCCCTACCCGGGGAGCTGTTTTTT
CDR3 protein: CASRGESGALPGELFF

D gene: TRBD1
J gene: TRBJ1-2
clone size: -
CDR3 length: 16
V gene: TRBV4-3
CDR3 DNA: TGCGCCAGCAGCCAAGCCTCGGGACAGTTATTCCCCGGGTACACCTTC
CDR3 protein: CASSQASGQLFPGYTF